This T cell receptor beta chain was recovered during a study of blood T cell repertoires in COVID-19. Study-level information: Whether acute or convalescent, the COVID-19 samples came from the United States, Italy and Spain. Sources were T cells, B-cell-depleted T cells, or PBMCs; the material itself was cDNA or gDNA.

A word on this clone: Other DNA sequences in the sample encode the same CDR3.

Germline V gene sequence: CDR1 LGHDT, CDR2 YNNKEL (reference sequence). CDR3 length equals 13 residues. Between the trimmed V and J ends, which lost 1 base and 6 bases, there was a span of 6 bases. Libraries were prepared by immunoSEQ multiplex PCR; TCRdb keeps only in-frame clonotypes and omits some of them. The data show around 250,000 clones, 86% seen once. This chain links TRBV3-1 (or the pseudogene TRBV3-2) with TRBJ2-2; TRBD1 is a possible D gene (5 bases). What was sequenced was peripheral blood. The sequence derives from an elderly man with acute or convalescent COVID-19. CDR3 amino acids: CASSQGRAGELFF. The CDR3 nucleotides read TGTGCCAGCAGCCAAGGCAGGGCCGGGGAGCTGTTTTTT.